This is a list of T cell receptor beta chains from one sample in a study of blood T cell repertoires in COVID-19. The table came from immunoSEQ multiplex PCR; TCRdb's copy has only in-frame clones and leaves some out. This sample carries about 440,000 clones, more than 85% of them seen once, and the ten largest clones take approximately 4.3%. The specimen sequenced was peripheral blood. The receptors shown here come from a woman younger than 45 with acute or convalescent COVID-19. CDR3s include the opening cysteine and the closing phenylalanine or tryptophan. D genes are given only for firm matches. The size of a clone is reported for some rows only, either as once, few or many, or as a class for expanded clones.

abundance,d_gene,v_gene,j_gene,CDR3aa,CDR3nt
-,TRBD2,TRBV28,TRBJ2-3,CASSLWTSGGSDTQYF,TGTGCCAGCAGTCTCTGGACTAGCGGGGGCTCAGATACGCAGTATTTT
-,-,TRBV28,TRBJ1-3,CASSFHGRAFGNTIYF,TGTGCCAGCAGTTTCCATGGGAGGGCGTTTGGAAACACCATATATTTT
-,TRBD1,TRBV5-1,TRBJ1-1,CASSLGPGQGRSGNTEAFF,TGCGCCAGCAGCTTGGGTCCGGGACAGGGGCGCTCCGGGAACACTGAAGCTTTCTTT
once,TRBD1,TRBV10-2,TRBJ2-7,CASSGAGQGSYEQYF,TGCGCCAGCAGTGGTGCGGGACAGGGTTCCTACGAGCAGTACTTC
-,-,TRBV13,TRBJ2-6,CASSPPREVGANVLTF,TGTGCCAGCAGCCCCCCCAGGGAGGTTGGGGCCAACGTCCTGACTTTC
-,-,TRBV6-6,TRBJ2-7,CASSYRDEQYF,TGTGCCAGCAGTTACCGGGACGAGCAGTACTTC
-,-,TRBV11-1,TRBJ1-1,CASSSVGRGYNTEAFF,TGTGCCAGCAGCTCCGTTGGGAGGGGATACAACACTGAAGCTTTCTTT
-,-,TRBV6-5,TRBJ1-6,CASSSDPQGYRSPLHF,TGTGCCAGCAGTTCAGACCCTCAGGGGTACAGGTCACCCCTCCACTTT
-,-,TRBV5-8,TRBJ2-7,CASSLAYIRGSEQYF,TGTGCCAGCAGCTTGGCCTATATCAGGGGCTCCGAGCAGTACTTC
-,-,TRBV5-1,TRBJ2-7,CASSLAGHSSREQYF,TGCGCCAGCAGCTTGGCGGGACACTCGTCTCGCGAGCAGTACTTC
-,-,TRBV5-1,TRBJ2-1,CASSGWGLGVDEQFF,TGCGCCAGCAGCGGGTGGGGTTTGGGAGTCGATGAGCAGTTCTTC
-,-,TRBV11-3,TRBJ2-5,CASSSGQGGSQETQYF,TGTGCCAGCAGTTCTGGACAGGGAGGGAGTCAAGAGACCCAGTACTTC
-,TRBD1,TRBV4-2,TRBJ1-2,CASSQDRGQGKFGYTF,TGTGCCAGCAGCCAAGATCGAGGACAGGGAAAGTTCGGCTACACCTTC
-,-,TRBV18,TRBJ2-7,CASSPTGNSYEQYF,TGTGCCAGCTCACCTACAGGGAACTCCTACGAGCAGTACTTC
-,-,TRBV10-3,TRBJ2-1,CAISESTGRDEQFF,TGTGCCATCAGTGAGTCTACAGGGAGGGATGAGCAGTTCTTC
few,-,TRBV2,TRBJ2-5,CASKRAASVETQYF,TGTGCCAGCAAACGAGCGGCTAGCGTCGAGACCCAGTACTTC
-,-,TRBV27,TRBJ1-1,CASSLRGTNTEAFF,TGTGCCAGCAGTTTAAGGGGCACTAACACTGAAGCTTTCTTT
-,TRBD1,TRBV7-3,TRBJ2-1,CASSLGTDEQFF,TGTGCCAGCAGCTTAGGGACAGACGAGCAGTTCTTC
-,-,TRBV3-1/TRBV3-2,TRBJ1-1,CASSQDKRGAFF,TGTGCCAGCAGCCAAGATAAAAGGGGAGCTTTCTTT
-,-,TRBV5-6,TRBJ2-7,CASSFDSSSYEQYF,TGTGCCAGCAGCTTCGACAGTTCCTCCTACGAGCAGTACTTC
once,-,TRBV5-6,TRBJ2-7,CASSLSDEQYF,TGTGCCAGCAGCTTGTCTGACGAGCAGTACTTC
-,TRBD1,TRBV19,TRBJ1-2,CASSIGRDRVNHGYTF,TGTGCCAGTAGTATAGGCCGGGACAGGGTAAATCATGGCTACACCTTC
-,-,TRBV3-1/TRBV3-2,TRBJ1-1,CASSQFQNTEAFF,TGTGCCAGCAGCCAATTCCAGAACACTGAAGCTTTCTTT
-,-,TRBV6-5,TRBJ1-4,CASRTGINEKLFF,TGTGCCAGCAGGACAGGCATAAATGAAAAACTGTTTTTT
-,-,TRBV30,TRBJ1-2,CAWSVPGTTYGYTF,TGTGCCTGGAGTGTACCTGGGACTACCTATGGCTACACCTTC
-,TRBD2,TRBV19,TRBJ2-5,CASSIRTSGGEETQYF,TGTGCCAGTAGTATCCGGACTAGCGGGGGGGAAGAGACCCAGTACTTC
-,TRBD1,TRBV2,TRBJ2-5,CASSEDRTRFHETQYF,TGTGCCAGCAGTGAGGACAGGACAAGGTTCCATGAGACCCAGTACTTC
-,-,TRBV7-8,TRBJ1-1,CASSLVVGEGKAFF,TGTGCCAGCAGCTTAGTAGTGGGGGAGGGAAAAGCTTTCTTT
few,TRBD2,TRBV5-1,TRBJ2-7,CASSLYLSGDYEQYF,TGCGCCAGCAGCTTGTACCTAAGCGGGGATTACGAGCAGTACTTC
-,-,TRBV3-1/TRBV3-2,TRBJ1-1,CASSQDIFGIGVGPGNTEAFF,TGTGCCAGCAGCCAAGATATCTTTGGGATCGGGGTAGGGCCTGGGAACACTGAAGCTTTCTTT
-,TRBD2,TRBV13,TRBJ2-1,CASSGPISGKYNEQFF,TGTGCCAGCAGCGGACCGATTAGCGGGAAGTACAATGAGCAGTTCTTC
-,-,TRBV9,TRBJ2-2,CASSVAIAGATTGELFF,TGTGCCAGCAGCGTAGCAATCGCAGGGGCTACCACCGGGGAGCTGTTTTTT
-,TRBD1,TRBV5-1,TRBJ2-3,CASSSEGQGSDTQYF,TGCGCCAGCAGCAGCGAGGGACAGGGGTCGGATACGCAGTATTTT
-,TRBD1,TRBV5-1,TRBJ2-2,CASSTPGQGSGELFF,TGCGCCAGCAGCACCCCGGGACAGGGTTCCGGGGAGCTGTTTTTT
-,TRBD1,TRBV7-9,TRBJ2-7,CASTDRVAEQYF,TGTGCCAGCACCGACAGGGTGGCCGAGCAGTACTTC
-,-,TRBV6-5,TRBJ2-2,CASSIQIINTGELFF,TGTGCCAGCAGCATTCAGATAATTAACACCGGGGAGCTGTTTTTT
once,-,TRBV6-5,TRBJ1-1,CASRGGWGFNTEAFF,TGTGCCAGCAGGGGGGGATGGGGTTTTAACACTGAAGCTTTCTTT
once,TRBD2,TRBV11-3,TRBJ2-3,CASSGGDSTDTQYF,TGTGCCAGCAGCGGGGGGGACAGCACAGATACGCAGTATTTT
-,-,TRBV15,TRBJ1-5,CATSLYRGQPQHF,TGTGCCACCAGCTTATACCGTGGCCAGCCCCAGCATTTT
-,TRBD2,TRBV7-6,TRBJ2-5,CASSPSGLAGGRETQYF,TGTGCCAGCAGCCCGTCGGGACTAGCGGGGGGAAGGGAGACCCAGTACTTC
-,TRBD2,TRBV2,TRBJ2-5,CASSTGGRWETQYF,TGTGCCAGCAGTACGGGGGGGCGGTGGGAGACCCAGTACTTC
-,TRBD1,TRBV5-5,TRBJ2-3,CASSPDRGLQYF,TGTGCCAGCAGCCCTGACAGGGGATTACAGTATTTT
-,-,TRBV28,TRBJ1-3,CASSSSGGGNTIYF,TGTGCCAGCAGTTCGTCCGGGGGAGGAAACACCATATATTTT
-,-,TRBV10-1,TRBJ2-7,CASRKNRAYEQYF,TGCGCCAGCAGGAAGAACCGGGCCTACGAGCAGTACTTC
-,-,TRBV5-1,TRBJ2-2,CASSSLRDTNTGELFF,TGCGCCAGCAGCTCCCTCCGGGACACTAACACCGGGGAGCTGTTTTTT
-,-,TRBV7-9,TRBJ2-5,CASSSGMGQSETQYF,TGTGCCAGCAGCTCCGGTATGGGGCAGAGCGAGACCCAGTACTTC
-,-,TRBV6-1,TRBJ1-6,CASSEGAQGNSPLHF,TGTGCCAGCAGTGAGGGTGCCCAGGGGAATTCACCCCTCCACTTT
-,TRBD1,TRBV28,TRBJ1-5,CASTTPGQGDEGMVQPQHF,TGTGCCAGCACCACGCCGGGACAGGGTGATGAGGGGATGGTTCAGCCCCAGCATTTT
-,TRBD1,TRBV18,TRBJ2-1,CASSPRQGTYNEQFF,TGTGCCAGCTCACCCAGACAGGGGACCTACAATGAGCAGTTCTTC
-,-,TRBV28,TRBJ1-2,CASSLTDNYGYTF,TGTGCCAGCAGTTTGACAGATAACTATGGCTACACCTTC
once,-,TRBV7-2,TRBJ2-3,CASSPNRGTDTQYF,TGTGCCAGCAGCCCCAACAGGGGCACAGATACGCAGTATTTT
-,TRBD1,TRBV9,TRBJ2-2,CASSVQGAGSTGELFF,TGTGCCAGCAGCGTACAGGGGGCGGGCAGCACCGGGGAGCTGTTTTTT
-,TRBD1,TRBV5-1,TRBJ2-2,CASSWDRGSGELFF,TGCGCCAGCAGCTGGGACAGGGGGTCCGGGGAGCTGTTTTTT
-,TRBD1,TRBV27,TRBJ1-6,CASSFDRVRSPLHF,TGTGCCAGCAGTTTTGACAGGGTCCGCTCACCCCTCCACTTT